This TCR beta chain originates from a study of molecular identifiers for immune sequencing clone quantification. TCRdb reprocessed the PCR reads via MiXCR and lists one record per CDR3 protein. This repertoire shows approximately 550,000 distinct CDR3 sequences, about 25% found once; its top ten account for roughly 0.77%. This clonotype was seen a handful of times. This sequence was found in a human donor in good health. Some libraries in this study had Jurkat cell RNA spiked in. Input material: naive CD8+ T cells from blood, with Jurkat cell RNA spiked in. Specified subset: FACS-sorted CD8+CD4-CCR7+CD45RA+ naive T cells.

The CDR3 nucleotides read TGTGCCAGTAACACCAAACACCGTTACACAGATACGCAGTATTTT. It codes for CASNTKHRYTDTQYF. The chain is built from TRBV19 and TRBJ2-3; D is undetermined. V was cut by 7 bases and J by 2 bases, with 16 bases left in between. The CDR3 loop spans 15 amino acids. Germline V CDR1 and CDR2: LNHDA, SQIVND (reference sequence).